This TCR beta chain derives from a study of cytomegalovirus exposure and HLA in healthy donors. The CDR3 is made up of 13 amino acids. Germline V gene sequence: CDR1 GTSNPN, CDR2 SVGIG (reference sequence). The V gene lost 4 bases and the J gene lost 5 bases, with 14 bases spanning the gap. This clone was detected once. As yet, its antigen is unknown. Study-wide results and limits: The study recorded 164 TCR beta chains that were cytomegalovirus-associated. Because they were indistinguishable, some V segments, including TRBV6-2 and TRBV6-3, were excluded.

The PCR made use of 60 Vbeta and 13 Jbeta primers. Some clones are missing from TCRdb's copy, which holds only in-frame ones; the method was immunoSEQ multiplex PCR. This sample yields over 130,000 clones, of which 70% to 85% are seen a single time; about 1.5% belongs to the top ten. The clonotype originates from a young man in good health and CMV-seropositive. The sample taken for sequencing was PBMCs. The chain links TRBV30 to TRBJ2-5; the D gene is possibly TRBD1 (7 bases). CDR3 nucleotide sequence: TGTGCCTGGAAGGCAGGGGGGACCGAGACCCAGTACTTC. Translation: CAWKAGGTETQYF.